These T cell receptor beta chains were read from a single sample in a study of cytomegalovirus exposure and HLA in healthy donors. Generated by immunoSEQ multiplex PCR, the TCRdb table keeps only in-frame clones and is missing some. The sample has about 110,000 clones; approximately 83% are singletons. The sample comprised PBMCs. Receptors originate from a young woman in good health and CMV-seronegative. The CDR3 runs from the conserved cysteine through the conserved F or W. The D gene is left open where the match is weak. Clone size is shown for a subset of rows, as once, few, many or a class of expanded clone.

v_gene: TRBV7-9
j_gene: TRBJ1-1
abundance: .
d_gene: .
len: 13
CDR3nt: TGTGCCAGCAGCTTAGTATCCAGCACTGAAGCTTTCTTT
CDR3aa: CASSLVSSTEAFF

v_gene: TRBV5-1
j_gene: TRBJ2-2
abundance: few
d_gene: TRBD1
len: 15
CDR3nt: TGCGCCAGCAGCGCAGACAGGGTGGGAACCGGGGAGCTGTTTTTT
CDR3aa: CASSADRVGTGELFF

v_gene: TRBV10-1
j_gene: TRBJ2-2
abundance: .
d_gene: TRBD1
len: 15
CDR3nt: TGCGCCAGCAGTGAGGGACAGGGGCCCAGGGGGGAGCTGTTTTTT
CDR3aa: CASSEGQGPRGELFF

v_gene: TRBV19
j_gene: TRBJ1-1
abundance: .
d_gene: TRBD1
len: 15
CDR3nt: TGTGCCAGTACCGTCCCGGGACAGGGAATCACTGAAGCTTTCTTT
CDR3aa: CASTVPGQGITEAFF

v_gene: TRBV5-1
j_gene: TRBJ2-2
abundance: .
d_gene: .
len: 15
CDR3nt: TGCGCCAGCAGCTTGGATGCGGGTAACACCGGGGAGCTGTTTTTT
CDR3aa: CASSLDAGNTGELFF

v_gene: TRBV5-1
j_gene: TRBJ2-1
abundance: .
d_gene: TRBD1
len: 14
CDR3nt: TGCGCCAGCAGCTGGACAGGGGCGGACAATGAGCAGTTCTTC
CDR3aa: CASSWTGADNEQFF

v_gene: TRBV6-1
j_gene: TRBJ1-5
abundance: .
d_gene: .
len: 13
CDR3nt: TGTGCCAGCATCTGGGGGGAAGGTCAGCCCCAGCATTTT
CDR3aa: CASIWGEGQPQHF

v_gene: TRBV6-6
j_gene: TRBJ1-5
abundance: few
d_gene: TRBD1
len: 15
CDR3nt: TGTGCCAGCAGGGTTACAGGGGGCGAAAATCAGCCCCAGCATTTT
CDR3aa: CASRVTGGENQPQHF

v_gene: TRBV4-1
j_gene: TRBJ2-2
abundance: .
d_gene: TRBD2
len: 15
CDR3nt: TGTGCCAGCAGCCAAGGGACTAGCGGGAGCGGGGAGCTGTTTTTT
CDR3aa: CASSQGTSGSGELFF

v_gene: TRBV7-8
j_gene: TRBJ1-2
abundance: .
d_gene: TRBD1
len: 15
CDR3nt: TGTGCCAGCAGCCTCTCCGGGACAGGGGAGGGAGGCTACACCTTC
CDR3aa: CASSLSGTGEGGYTF

v_gene: TRBV5-6
j_gene: TRBJ2-7
abundance: .
d_gene: TRBD1
len: 14
CDR3nt: TGTGCCAGCAGCCCCACCGGGACAGGGAACGAGCAGTACTTC
CDR3aa: CASSPTGTGNEQYF

v_gene: TRBV29-1
j_gene: TRBJ2-2
abundance: .
d_gene: TRBD1
len: 12
CDR3nt: TGCAGCGCTGAGACAGGGATAGGGGAGCTGTTTTTT
CDR3aa: CSAETGIGELFF

v_gene: TRBV5-6
j_gene: TRBJ2-3
abundance: .
d_gene: TRBD2
len: 18
CDR3nt: TGTGCCAGCAGCCCCGGGACTAGCGGGGGGTATAGCACAGATACGCAGTATTTT
CDR3aa: CASSPGTSGGYSTDTQYF

v_gene: TRBV7-2
j_gene: TRBJ2-4
abundance: .
d_gene: .
len: 13
CDR3nt: TGTGCCAGCAGCCGGGACTTCAAAAACATTCAGTACTTC
CDR3aa: CASSRDFKNIQYF

v_gene: TRBV7-9
j_gene: TRBJ1-2
abundance: .
d_gene: .
len: 16
CDR3nt: TGTGCCAGCAGCCCCTTGGACTCAAGTTACAACTATGGCTACACCTTC
CDR3aa: CASSPLDSSYNYGYTF

v_gene: TRBV9
j_gene: TRBJ2-5
abundance: .
d_gene: TRBD1
len: 14
CDR3nt: TGTGCCAGCAGCGCGGGACAGGGGAAAGAGACCCAGTACTTC
CDR3aa: CASSAGQGKETQYF

v_gene: TRBV7-6
j_gene: TRBJ2-3
abundance: once
d_gene: .
len: 14
CDR3nt: TGTGCCAGCAGCTTTGAACATACCCCAGATACGCAGTATTTT
CDR3aa: CASSFEHTPDTQYF

v_gene: TRBV11-2
j_gene: TRBJ1-1
abundance: .
d_gene: .
len: 13
CDR3nt: TGTGCCAGCAGCCTGGGGGCGCGCACTGAAGCTTTCTTT
CDR3aa: CASSLGARTEAFF

v_gene: TRBV6-6
j_gene: TRBJ2-3
abundance: .
d_gene: .
len: 13
CDR3nt: TGTGCCAGCAGTCAAAACAGGGCCGATACGCAGTATTTT
CDR3aa: CASSQNRADTQYF

v_gene: TRBV6-6
j_gene: TRBJ1-1
abundance: .
d_gene: .
len: 15
CDR3nt: TGTGCCAGCAGCCAGAAGAGAGGTACGAACACTGAAGCTTTCTTT
CDR3aa: CASSQKRGTNTEAFF

v_gene: TRBV6-1
j_gene: TRBJ2-7
abundance: .
d_gene: TRBD1
len: 14
CDR3nt: TGTGCCAGCAGTCCCCGGGACAGGGGCTACGAGCAGTACTTC
CDR3aa: CASSPRDRGYEQYF

v_gene: TRBV4-2
j_gene: TRBJ1-2
abundance: .
d_gene: TRBD1
len: 14
CDR3nt: TGTGCCAGCAGCCAAGGACAGGGGGCGAGTGGCTACACCTTC
CDR3aa: CASSQGQGASGYTF

v_gene: TRBV4-2
j_gene: TRBJ1-2
abundance: .
d_gene: .
len: 13
CDR3nt: TGTGCCAGCAGCCAAGCCCCTTTCCCTGGCTACACCTTC
CDR3aa: CASSQAPFPGYTF

v_gene: TRBV5-1
j_gene: TRBJ2-3
abundance: .
d_gene: .
len: 15
CDR3nt: TGCGCCAGCAGCTTGGCCCAACAGGGAGCAGATACGCAGTATTTT
CDR3aa: CASSLAQQGADTQYF